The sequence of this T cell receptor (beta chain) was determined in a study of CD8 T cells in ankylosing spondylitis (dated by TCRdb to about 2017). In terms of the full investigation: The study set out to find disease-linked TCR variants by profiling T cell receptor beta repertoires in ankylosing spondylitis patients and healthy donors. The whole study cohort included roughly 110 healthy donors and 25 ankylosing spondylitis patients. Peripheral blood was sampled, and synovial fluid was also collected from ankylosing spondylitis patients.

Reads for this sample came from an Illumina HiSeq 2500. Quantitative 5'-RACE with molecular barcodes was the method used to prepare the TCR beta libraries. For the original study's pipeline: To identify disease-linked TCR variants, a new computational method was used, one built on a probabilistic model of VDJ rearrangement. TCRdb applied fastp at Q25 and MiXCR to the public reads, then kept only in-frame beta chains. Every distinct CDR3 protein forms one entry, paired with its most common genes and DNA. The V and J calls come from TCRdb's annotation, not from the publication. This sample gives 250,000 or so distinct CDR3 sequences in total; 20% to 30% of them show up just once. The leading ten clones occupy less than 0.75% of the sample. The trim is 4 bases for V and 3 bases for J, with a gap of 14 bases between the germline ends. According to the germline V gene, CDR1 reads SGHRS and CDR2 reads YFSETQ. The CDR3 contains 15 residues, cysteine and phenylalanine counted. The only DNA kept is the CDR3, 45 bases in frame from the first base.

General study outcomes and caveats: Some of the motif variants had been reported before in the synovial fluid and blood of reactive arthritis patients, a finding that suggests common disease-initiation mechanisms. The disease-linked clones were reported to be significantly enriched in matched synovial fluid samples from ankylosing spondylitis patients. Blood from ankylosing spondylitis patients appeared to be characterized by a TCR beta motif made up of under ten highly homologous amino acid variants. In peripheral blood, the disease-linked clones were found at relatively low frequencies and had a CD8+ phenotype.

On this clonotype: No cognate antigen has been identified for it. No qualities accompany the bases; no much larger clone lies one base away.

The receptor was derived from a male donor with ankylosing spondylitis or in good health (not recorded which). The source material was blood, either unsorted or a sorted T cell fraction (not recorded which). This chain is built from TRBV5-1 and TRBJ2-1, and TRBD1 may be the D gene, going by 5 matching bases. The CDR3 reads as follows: CASSVGVSVYNEQFF. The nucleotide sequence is TGCGCCAGCAGCGTAGGGGTCTCGGTCTACAATGAGCAGTTCTTC.